The present entry profiles one T cell receptor (beta chain) with its context. Between the trimmed V and J ends, which lost 4 bases and 5 bases, there was a span of 11 bases. CDR1 MGHRA and CDR2 YSYEKL come from the germline V gene. This CDR3 comprises 13 residues. Source study methods: Nucleated cell number was recorded as an estimate derived from reference gene primer amplification. TCRdb's table, derived via immunoSEQ multiplex PCR, lists solely in-frame clones and lacks some. The DNA gave D and trimming, while V, J and clone size come from that table. This table has tens of thousands of clones, roughly 80% appearing once. This record belongs to a study of blood T cell repertoires in COVID-19. Looking at the study overall: From the United States, Italy and Spain came samples of acute and convalescent COVID-19.

The chain carries TRBV4-1 and TRBJ1-1; TRBD1 might be the D (6 bases). The specimen was peripheral blood. The source of this sequence is a woman in her 70s with acute or convalescent COVID-19. CDR3 residues: CASSPPRGTEAFF. The CDR3 nucleotides are TGCGCCAGCAGCCCCCCGAGGGGGACTGAAGCTTTCTTT.